Listed below are T cell receptor beta chains from one sample, sequenced in a study of T-cell memory formation after mild COVID-19. TCRdb recomputed calls from the 5' RACE reads with MiXCR, one row per CDR3 protein. The sample yields roughly 320,000 distinct CDR3 sequences, 25% to 30% seen once. What was sequenced was PBMCs or a T cell subset sorted from them (not recorded which). These receptors were obtained from an adult woman who had mild COVID-19 (a few samples of this study predate the infection). Cell type and time point are not known. The CDR3 runs from the conserved cysteine through the conserved F or W. The D gene is left open where the match is weak. Some rows mark clone size as missing; the rest say once, few, many or name a class of expanded clone.

abundance	v_gene	j_gene	d_gene	CDR3nt	CDR3aa
.	TRBV4-1	TRBJ1-5	.	TGCGCCAGCAGCCCACGGGAGCGCCTGGGGTGGCCCCAGCATTTT	CASSPRERLGWPQHF
.	TRBV15	TRBJ2-3	TRBD2	TGTGCCACCAGCGAACTGGATAGCGGGGGGGCCGGGAACACAGATACGCAGTATTTT	CATSELDSGGAGNTDTQYF
few	TRBV7-2	TRBJ2-7	TRBD2	TGTGCCAGCAGCTCCTCTAGCGGGAGGGGCCTCGAGCAGTACTTC	CASSSSSGRGLEQYF
.	TRBV29-1	TRBJ1-1	TRBD1	TGCAGCGTTGATCAGGGGGACACTGAAGCTTTCTTT	CSVDQGDTEAFF
few	TRBV6-5	TRBJ2-1	TRBD1	TGTGCCAGCAGCAAATGGGGACAGGTGGATGAGCAGTTCTTC	CASSKWGQVDEQFF
.	TRBV29-1	TRBJ2-2	TRBD2	TGCAGCGTTGGGGAGGGAGCGAACACCGGGGAGCTGTTTTTT	CSVGEGANTGELFF
.	TRBV20-1	TRBJ2-7	.	TGCAGTGCTCGCTCGCGGGACACACAGACCTACGAGCAGTACTTC	CSARSRDTQTYEQYF
.	TRBV11-3	TRBJ1-4	.	TGTGCCAGCAGCTTGGGCCCCAGGCCTGAAAAACTGTTTTTT	CASSLGPRPEKLFF
few	TRBV9	TRBJ2-3	TRBD2	TGTGCCAGCAGCGTTAGCGGGACCCCGCCGGGAGATACGCAGTATTTT	CASSVSGTPPGDTQYF
many	TRBV7-9	TRBJ2-5	TRBD2	TGTGCCAGCAGCTCACCTTATAGCGGGCAAGAGACCCAGTACTTC	CASSSPYSGQETQYF
few	TRBV24-1	TRBJ2-2	.	TGTGCCACCAGTGACTTGAGGGGACGGAACACCGGGGAGCTGTTTTTT	CATSDLRGRNTGELFF
once	TRBV7-6	TRBJ2-7	.	TGTGCCAGCAGCTTAGGAGCTACGATGGGTACCTACGAGCAGTACTTC	CASSLGATMGTYEQYF
.	TRBV6-2/TRBV6-3	TRBJ1-5	TRBD1	TGTGCCAGCAGGGCACAGGGGGCTCGGAATCAGCCCCAGCATTTT	CASRAQGARNQPQHF
.	TRBV6-4	TRBJ1-5	.	TGTGCCAGCAGTGACTCGCTCAGGGTCTATAGCAATCAGCCCCAGCATTTT	CASSDSLRVYSNQPQHF
many	TRBV7-2	TRBJ2-2	TRBD1	TGTGCCAGCAGCCCCAGGGACAGGATCAACACCGGGGAGCTGTTTTTT	CASSPRDRINTGELFF
few	TRBV6-2/TRBV6-3	TRBJ2-1	.	TGTGCCAGCTGCACACGGGAGCTAGGGAGGGAGCAGTTCTTC	CASCTRELGREQFF
few	TRBV18	TRBJ2-7	.	TGTGCCAGCTCACCACCGGCAGGAACCTACGAGCAGTACTTC	CASSPPAGTYEQYF